This is a list of T cell receptor beta chains from one sample in a study of blood T cells in healthy people across ages. In TCRdb, the 5' RACE reads were re-called with MiXCR into one record per CDR3 protein. Here the sample spans under 1,100,000 distinct CDR3 sequences, approximately 25% being singletons. These same data were also listed under a study on T cells of mothers and their children.

Sample: blood. The receptors stem from a girl aged 2-10 years in good health. Both conserved end residues are part of each CDR3. A D gene is named only where the DNA matches it firmly. Clone size is stated in some rows and not others, as once, few, many or a class when expanded.

TRBJ2-7	NA	NA	TRBV18	CASSPIQGEQYF	TGTGCCAGCTCACCAATACAGGGCGAGCAGTACTTC
TRBJ2-7	TRBD2	NA	TRBV7-3	CASSSSGGTMMQYF	TGTGCCAGCAGCTCTAGCGGGGGTACTATGATGCAGTACTTC
TRBJ2-3	TRBD2	few	TRBV20-1	CSAAPSGISTDTQYF	TGCAGTGCTGCACCAAGCGGGATAAGCACAGATACGCAGTATTTT
TRBJ2-7	NA	NA	TRBV5-1	CASSSQRPDQGRPSYYEQYF	TGCGCCAGCAGCTCCCAACGACCGGACCAAGGACGCCCCTCCTACTACGAGCAGTACTTC
TRBJ2-1	TRBD2	few	TRBV20-1	CSARDMGGSSYNEQFF	TGCAGTGCTAGAGATATGGGGGGGAGCTCCTACAATGAGCAGTTCTTC
TRBJ1-1	TRBD1	NA	TRBV7-9	CASSPPTGLDTEAFF	TGTGCCAGCAGCCCCCCGACAGGGTTGGACACTGAAGCTTTCTTT
TRBJ2-7	TRBD1	NA	TRBV28	CASSYDSDRGDEQYF	TGTGCCAGCAGTTACGACTCGGACAGGGGAGACGAGCAGTACTTC
TRBJ1-6	TRBD1	NA	TRBV6-5	CASRQGANDNSPLHF	TGTGCCAGCAGGCAGGGGGCTAATGATAATTCACCCCTCCACTTT
TRBJ2-1	TRBD2	few	TRBV29-1	CSGAPGLAGNEQFF	TGCAGCGGGGCACCGGGACTAGCGGGTAATGAGCAGTTCTTC
TRBJ1-2	TRBD1	NA	TRBV5-1	CASSPETGLDGYTF	TGCGCCAGCAGCCCCGAGACAGGGTTGGATGGCTACACCTTC
TRBJ2-3	TRBD2	few	TRBV29-1	CSVVFASGNTDTQYF	TGCAGCGTTGTTTTTGCTAGCGGGAACACAGATACGCAGTATTTT
TRBJ1-1	TRBD1	NA	TRBV28	CASSGTGVANTEAFF	TGTGCCAGCTCCGGGACAGGGGTTGCGAACACTGAAGCTTTCTTT
TRBJ2-5	NA	few	TRBV9	CASSVDQGGTQYF	TGTGCCAGCAGCGTAGATCAGGGTGGGACCCAGTACTTC
TRBJ2-2	TRBD2	NA	TRBV5-6	CASSWRLAGGPGNTGELFF	TGTGCCAGCAGCTGGAGACTAGCGGGAGGGCCGGGGAACACCGGGGAGCTGTTTTTT
TRBJ1-1	NA	few	TRBV28	CASSFPLGVSFEAFF	TGTGCCAGCAGTTTCCCGCTAGGAGTCTCTTTTGAAGCTTTCTTT
TRBJ2-1	NA	NA	TRBV28	CASSFPGGYSEQFF	TGTGCCAGCAGTTTTCCTGGGGGGTACAGTGAGCAGTTCTTC
TRBJ2-5	TRBD2	NA	TRBV7-2	CASSPPGLAGETQYF	TGTGCCAGCAGCCCACCCGGACTAGCTGGTGAGACCCAGTACTTC
TRBJ1-6	TRBD1	NA	TRBV11-1	CASIPTVYRGRYSPLHF	TGTGCCAGCATCCCGACCGTATACAGGGGGCGTTATTCACCCCTCCACTTT
TRBJ2-1	NA	NA	TRBV4-1	CASSLFRPSGVGYNEQFF	TGCGCCAGCAGCTTGTTTCGGCCTTCAGGGGTGGGATACAATGAGCAGTTCTTC
TRBJ2-3	NA	NA	TRBV5-1	CASEDPAITDTQYF	TGCGCCAGCGAGGACCCAGCGATCACAGATACGCAGTATTTT
TRBJ2-3	NA	NA	TRBV13	CASSTPVGDTQYF	TGTGCCAGCAGCACCCCCGTCGGAGATACGCAGTATTTT